This TCR beta chain was documented in a study of chemoradiotherapy in HPV16-positive cancers. Points from the study as a whole: During treatment, candidate HPV-specific clones and E7-related motifs expanded in tumor. Functional assays defining HPV-specific T cells used only a couple of HPV16-positive patients.

Trimming removed 0 bases at V and 7 bases at J, with 10 bases between. Germline V gene sequence: CDR1 SGHNT, CDR2 YENEEA. The CDR3 has 13 residues. Repeated repertoire sampling spanned the course of chemoradiotherapy. Concerning this clone itself: Its antigen is unknown. Other DNA sequences in the same sample also yield this CDR3.

Assay: immunoSEQ multiplex PCR; the TCRdb copy retains only in-frame clones and omits some. The table lists tens of thousands of clones, approximately 89% of them singletons. The starting material was blood, obtained from a patient who underwent chemoradiotherapy. The TCR comes from a human donor with HPV-associated anogenital cancer. The rearrangement links TRBV11-3 to TRBJ2-7; D ambiguous. DNA of the CDR3: TGTGCCAGCAGCTTAGATGGCCTGGGGGAGCAGTACTTC. Translation gives CASSLDGLGEQYF.